Listed here are 18 T cell receptor beta chains from one sample, sequenced in a study of radiotherapy plus CTLA-4 blockade in lung cancer. Sequenced by immunoSEQ multiplex PCR; TCRdb stores in-frame clones only, minus some. The table shows approximately 49,000 clones, with around 84% occurring only once. The sequencing here drew on peripheral blood, taken from a patient treated with radiotherapy plus ipilimumab. The origin of the receptors is a human donor with non-small cell lung cancer whose response to radiotherapy plus ipilimumab could not be evaluated.

The chain joins TRBV18 to TRBJ2-1; 11 bases are shared with TRBD1. This CDR3 comprises 16 residues. V shed 2 bases and J 3 bases; nucleotides not matched to a gene: 3. Germline lookup yields CDR1 KGHSH and CDR2 LQKENI. CDR3 sequence: CASSPSGTGGYNEQFF. DNA for the CDR3: TGTGCCAGCTCACCATCCGGGACAGGGGGCTACAATGAGCAGTTCTTC. The whole variable domain, filled in from reference TRBV18 and TRBJ2-1, reads NAGVMQNPRHLVRRRGQEARLRCSPMKGHSHVYWYRQLPEEGLKFMVYLQKENIIDESGMPKERFSAEFPKEGPSILRIQQVVRGDSAAYFCASSPSGTGGYNEQFFGPGTRLTVL.

This chain links TRBV5-6 with TRBJ1-5; 7 bases map to TRBD1. Germline values: CDR1 SGHDT, CDR2 YYEEEE. The V and J ends lost 3 bases and 0 bases, in that order; junction bases with no gene match: 12. The CDR3 totals 18 residues. Written as DNA, the CDR3 is TGTGCCAGCAGCTCCGGTTGGGACAGAGACAATAGCAATCAGCCCCAGCATTTT. Encoded protein: CASSSGWDRDNSNQPQHF.

The chain carries TRBV6-6 and TRBJ2-2; weak D call: TRBD1 (5 bases). Trimming left V 2 bases short and J 1 base short, with 11 bases between. The CDR3 contains 16 residues. Germline V gene sequence: CDR1 MNHNY, CDR2 SVGAGI (reference sequence). CDR3 nucleotides: TGTGCCAGCAGTTACCTCCGGACACAGAACACCGGGGAGCTGTTTTTT. It encodes CASSYLRTQNTGELFF.

This rearrangement joins TRBV10-3 to TRBJ1-3; D unclear. Germline V lookup: CDR1 ENHRY, CDR2 SYGVKD. V dropped 6 bases and J dropped 0 bases, with 15 bases sitting between them. The CDR3 totals 16 residues. The CDR3 coding sequence is TGTGCCATCAGCCTGGCGGTACAAAGCTCTGGAAACACCATATATTTT. This translates into CAISLAVQSSGNTIYF.

Only a few counts were recorded for this clone. The chain carries TRBV5-1 and TRBJ2-2; D is unresolved. The V end was cut by 5 bases, the J end by 1 base, with 6 bases between. From germline, CDR1 is SGHRS and CDR2 YFSETQ. CDR3 length: 13 residues. As DNA, the CDR3 is TGCGCCAGCAGAATGAGGAACACCGGGGAGCTGTTTTTT. Translating it yields CASRMRNTGELFF.

J is TRBJ2-1 and V is TRBV4-2; 7 bases are shared with TRBD2. CDR3 length equals 15 residues. The trim removed 4 bases at V and 6 bases at J, leaving 9 bases unmatched. Germline lookup yields CDR1 LGHNA and CDR2 YNFKEQ. Written as DNA, the CDR3 is TGTGCCAGCAGCCCCGTCGCACTAGCGCTCAATGAGCAGTTCTTC. Its protein product is CASSPVALALNEQFF.

This chain uses TRBV5-6 with TRBJ1-6; the D gene is possibly TRBD1 (5 bases). CDR1 is SGHDT, CDR2 YYEEEE, per germline. V lost 3 bases and J 4 bases, leaving 8 bases between the germline ends. This CDR3 is 14 amino acids long. Here the CDR3 reads CASSSTAYNSPLHF. The CDR3 coding sequence is TGTGCCAGCAGCTCGACAGCGTATAATTCACCCCTCCACTTT.

This chain connects TRBV19 to TRBJ1-5; D not certain. This CDR3 spans 17 amino acids. Germline V gene sequence: CDR1 LNHDA, CDR2 SQIVND (reference sequence). The V end was cut by 8 bases, the J end by 0 bases, with 20 bases between. For the CDR3, the DNA is TGTGCCAGTTCTCTAAGCGGGAAGGCTTATAGCAATCAGCCCCAGCATTTT. Translated: CASSLSGKAYSNQPQHF. The variable domain in full, completed from reference TRBV19 and TRBJ1-5, reads DGGITQSPKYLFRKEGQNVTLSCEQNLNHDAMYWYRQDPGQGLRLIYYSQIVNDFQKGDIAEGYSVSREKKESFPLTVTSAQKNPTAFYLCASSLSGKAYSNQPQHFGDGTRLSIL.

The chain recombines TRBV18 with TRBJ2-1, with unresolved D. This CDR3 has 15 amino acids. V was cut by 4 bases and J by 6 bases, with 16 bases left in between. Germline lookup yields CDR1 KGHSH and CDR2 LQKENI. In DNA, the CDR3 is TGTGCCAGCTCACGAGCCCCCGCGGTGTCCAATGAGCAGTTCTTC. Amino acids: CASSRAPAVSNEQFF.

Turning to this clone: At one end the junction does not follow the germline gene, possibly because of a read error. The V call is TRBV19, the J call TRBJ2-3; perhaps TRBD2 as D (6 bases). The V gene's germline CDR1 is LNHDA and CDR2 SQIVND (reference sequence). This CDR3 region has 13 residues. This CDR3 is CASSIGWGEEVVF. The CDR3 bases are TGTGCCAGTAGTATCGGTTGGGGGGAGGAAGTTGTTTTT.

The rearrangement links TRBV30 to TRBJ2-7; D possibly corresponds to TRBD2 (5 bases). This CDR3 has 15 amino acids. V lost 4 bases to trimming and J lost 4 bases, with 20 bases between them. Looked up from germline, CDR1 is GTSNPN and CDR2 is SVGIG (reference sequence). CDR3 nucleotides: TGTGCCTGGACCCGTGTGCCGGGATCGATTTACGAGCAGTACTTC. Its translation: CAWTRVPGSIYEQYF.

Remarks on this clone: The junction shows a germline mismatch at one end, possibly a read error. Other DNA sequences in the same sample also yield this CDR3. This sequence joins TRBV5-1 and TRBJ2-5; 9 bases line up with TRBD2. The CDR3 extends over 16 amino acids. Germline CDR1 reads SGHRS; CDR2 reads YFSETQ. The CDR3 sequence: CASSLGVTSGQETQYF. CDR3 sequence (DNA): TGTGCCAGCAGCTTGGGGGTGACTAGCGGACAAGAGACCCAGTACTTC.

The rearrangement uses TRBV5-1 and TRBJ2-1, with D maybe TRBD2 (7 bases). Trimming shortened V by 0 bases and J by 5 bases, and 12 bases separated the two germline ends. The CDR3 contains 15 residues. Germline CDR1 reads SGHRS; CDR2 reads YFSETQ. The CDR3 sequence is CASSLGGGTDNEQFF. The DNA for the CDR3 is TGCGCCAGCAGCTTGGGGGGGGGCACTGACAATGAGCAGTTCTTC.

The chain recombines TRBV25-1 with TRBJ2-1; TRBD2 agrees at 12 bases. Looked up from germline, CDR1 is MGHDK and CDR2 is SYGVNS. The CDR3 consists of 15 residues. Losses at the gene ends were 7 bases for V and 3 bases for J; bases not matched to a gene: 4. This CDR3 is CASTTTSGSYNEQFF. CDR3 sequence (DNA): TGTGCCAGCACCACGACTAGCGGGAGCTACAATGAGCAGTTCTTC.

There are a few counts of this clone. This chain links TRBV10-1 with TRBJ1-5, with D perhaps matching TRBD1 (5 bases). Trimming shortened V by 4 bases and J by 1 base, and 14 bases separated the two germline ends. The germline V gene encodes CDR1 WNHNN and CDR2 SYGVQD (reference sequence). This CDR3 region has 16 residues. The CDR3 loop reads CASSGKRTLSNQPQHF. The CDR3 nucleotides read TGCGCCAGCAGTGGCAAAAGGACATTGAGCAATCAGCCCCAGCATTTT.

The chain has TRBV18 and TRBJ2-3; TRBD1 is a possible D gene (5 bases). The germline V gene has CDR1 KGHSH and CDR2 LQKENI. The CDR3 extends over 15 amino acids. Trimming pared 6 bases from V and 0 bases from J, leaving 13 bases between. CDR3 protein: CASSPRDESTDTQYF. The CDR3, as DNA: TGTGCCAGCTCCCCCAGGGATGAGAGCACAGATACGCAGTATTTT.

J is TRBJ1-1 and V is TRBV5-1; no definite D call. This CDR3 is built from 13 residues. V lost 2 bases, J lost 1 base, and 6 bases lay in between. The V gene's germline CDR1 is SGHRS and CDR2 YFSETQ. DNA of the CDR3: TGCGCCAGCAGCTTTGCAGGGAACACTGAAGCTTTCTTT. Encoded protein: CASSFAGNTEAFF.

The chain links TRBV6-6 to TRBJ1-3; D might be TRBD1 (5 bases). V lost 0 bases to trimming and J lost 7 bases, with 13 bases between them. The CDR3 extends over 15 amino acids. The germline CDR1 and CDR2 sequences are MNHNY and SVGAGI (reference sequence). The chain's CDR3 is CASSYSRGFSNTIYF. As DNA, the CDR3 is TGTGCCAGCAGTTACTCTAGGGGTTTTTCCAACACCATATATTTT.